This T cell receptor (beta chain) was found in a study of shared clonotypes between healthy human individuals. Study-wide points: Sampling covered nothing but blood. Tissue TCR repertoires likely differ from those found in blood.

Germline CDR1 reads MRHNA; CDR2 reads SNTAGT. This CDR3 spans 15 amino acids. With 2 bases clipped from V and 3 bases from J, the junction kept 4 bases outside the gene matches. This clone was found a few times. Its antigen is unidentified. Roughly 30,000 T cell genomes (around 320 ng DNA) went into each PBMC replicate. Using immunoSEQ multiplex PCR, the repertoire was profiled, and TCRdb retains in-frame clones only, with some absent. Found here are about 500,000 clones, approximately 77% of them singletons; the top ten hold around 13%. The source of this sequence is a woman aged 40 to 55 in good health. Some clones in this sample may be carry-over from other donors' samples. The sequenced sample was PBMCs. The chain uses TRBV6-4 and TRBJ2-1; 7 bases fit TRBD2. For the CDR3, the DNA is TGTGCCAGCAGTGACGTTGCGGGAGACTACAATGAGCAGTTCTTC. Its translation: CASSDVAGDYNEQFF.